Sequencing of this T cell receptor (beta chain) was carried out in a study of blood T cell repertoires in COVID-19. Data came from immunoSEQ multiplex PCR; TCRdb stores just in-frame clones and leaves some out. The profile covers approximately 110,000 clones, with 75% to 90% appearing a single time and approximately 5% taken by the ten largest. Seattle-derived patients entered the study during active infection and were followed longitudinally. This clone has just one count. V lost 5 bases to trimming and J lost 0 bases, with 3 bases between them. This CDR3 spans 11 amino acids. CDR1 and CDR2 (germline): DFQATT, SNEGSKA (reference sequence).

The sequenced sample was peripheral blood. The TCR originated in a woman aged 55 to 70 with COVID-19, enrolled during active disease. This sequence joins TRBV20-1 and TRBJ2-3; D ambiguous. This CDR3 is CSAESTDTQYF. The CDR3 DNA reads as TGCAGTGCTGAGAGCACAGATACGCAGTATTTT.